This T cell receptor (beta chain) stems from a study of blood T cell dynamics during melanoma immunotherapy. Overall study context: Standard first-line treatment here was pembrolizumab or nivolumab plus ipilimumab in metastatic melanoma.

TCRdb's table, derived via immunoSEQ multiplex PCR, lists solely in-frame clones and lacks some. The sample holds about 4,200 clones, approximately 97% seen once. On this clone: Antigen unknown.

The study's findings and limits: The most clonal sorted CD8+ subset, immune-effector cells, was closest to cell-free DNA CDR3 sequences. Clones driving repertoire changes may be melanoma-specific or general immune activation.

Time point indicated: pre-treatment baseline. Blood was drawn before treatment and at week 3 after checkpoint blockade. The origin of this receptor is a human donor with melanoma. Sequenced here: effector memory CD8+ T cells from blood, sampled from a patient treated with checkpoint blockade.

In DNA, the CDR3 is TGTGCCAGCAGCTTAGGGGGGCCCCAGCATTTT. Translating gives CASSLGGPQHF. This chain joins TRBV7-9 and TRBJ1-5, with D uncertain. The CDR3 is 11 amino acids. Trimming stripped 1 base from V and 9 bases from J, with 4 bases between. The germline gives CDR1 SEHNR, CDR2 FQNEAQ (reference sequence).